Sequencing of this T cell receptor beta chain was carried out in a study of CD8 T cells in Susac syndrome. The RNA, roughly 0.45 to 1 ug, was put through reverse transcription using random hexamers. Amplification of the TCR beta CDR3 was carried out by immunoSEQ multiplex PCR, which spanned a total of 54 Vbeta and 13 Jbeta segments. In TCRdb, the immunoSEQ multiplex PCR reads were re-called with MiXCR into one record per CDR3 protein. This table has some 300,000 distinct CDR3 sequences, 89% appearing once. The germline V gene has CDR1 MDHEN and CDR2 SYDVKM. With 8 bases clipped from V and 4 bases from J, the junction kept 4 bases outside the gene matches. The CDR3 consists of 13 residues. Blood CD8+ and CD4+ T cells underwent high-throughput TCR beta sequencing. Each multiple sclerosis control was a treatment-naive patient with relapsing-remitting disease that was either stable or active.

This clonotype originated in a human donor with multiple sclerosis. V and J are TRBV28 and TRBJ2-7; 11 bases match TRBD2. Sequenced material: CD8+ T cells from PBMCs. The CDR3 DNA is TGTGCCAGCGACGGACTAGCGGGTTACGAGCAGTACTTC. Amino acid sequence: CASDGLAGYEQYF.